These T cell receptor beta chains were read from a single sample in a study of blood T cell repertoires in COVID-19. This table comes from immunoSEQ multiplex PCR, and its TCRdb copy is limited to in-frame clones, with some not included. The repertoire consists of around 230,000 clones, with less than 90% occurring once and the leading ten covering 2% to 3%. Sequencing was done on a sample of peripheral blood. The receptor set was obtained from a woman aged 70-85 years with active or convalescent COVID-19. CDR3s include the opening cysteine and the closing phenylalanine or tryptophan. A D gene is named only where the DNA matches it firmly. Clone size is given for some rows only: seen once, a few or many times, or a class if the clone is expanded.

>-|-|TRBV4-1|TRBJ2-3
CASSSVTSTDTQYF
TGCGCCAGCAGTAGCGTTACTAGCACAGATACGCAGTATTTT
>-|-|TRBV6-5|TRBJ2-2
CASSYTGNLNTGELFF
TGTGCCAGCAGCTACACGGGGAACCTGAACACCGGGGAGCTGTTTTTT
>-|-|TRBV10-3|TRBJ2-1
CAITSDPDYNEQFF
TGTGCCATCACTAGCGACCCGGACTACAATGAGCAGTTCTTC
>-|-|TRBV5-1|TRBJ2-2
CASSYSGEVGTGELFF
TGCGCCAGCAGTTACTCGGGGGAGGTTGGCACCGGGGAGCTGTTTTTT
>-|-|TRBV7-6|TRBJ1-5
CASSLGTGTNQPQHF
TGTGCCAGCAGCTTAGGAACGGGAACCAATCAGCCCCAGCATTTT
>-|-|TRBV21-1|TRBJ1-6
CASKREQGVYNSPLHF
TGTGCCAGCAAACGGGAACAGGGGGTCTATAATTCACCCCTCCACTTT
>-|-|TRBV15|TRBJ2-1
CATSSITGAGGEQFF
TGTGCCACCAGCTCAATTACGGGCGCCGGGGGTGAGCAGTTCTTC
>-|-|TRBV18|TRBJ1-4
CASSPKQATNEKLFF
TGTGCCAGCTCACCCAAACAAGCAACTAATGAAAAACTGTTTTTT
>-|-|TRBV19|TRBJ1-4
CASSSRGTEKLFF
TGTGCCAGTTCCTCCAGGGGCACAGAAAAACTGTTTTTT
>TRBD1|-|TRBV30|TRBJ1-3
CAWSTGVNGNTIYF
TGTGCCTGGAGTACAGGGGTAAATGGAAACACCATATATTTT
>TRBD1|-|TRBV27|TRBJ2-6
CASSLQGAGANVLTF
TGTGCCAGCAGTCTACAGGGGGCTGGGGCCAACGTCCTGACTTTC
>TRBD2|-|TRBV28|TRBJ2-3
CASSLGTSGSDTQYF
TGTGCCAGCTCTCTCGGGACTAGCGGATCAGATACGCAGTATTTT
>TRBD1|-|TRBV5-1|TRBJ2-3
CASKMGQVTDTQYF
TGCGCCAGCAAGATGGGACAGGTCACAGATACGCAGTATTTT
>TRBD1|-|TRBV6-5|TRBJ1-1
CASSPTGDYTEAFF
TGTGCCAGCAGTCCGACAGGGGATTACACTGAAGCTTTCTTT
>-|-|TRBV24-1|TRBJ2-3
CATSDFGGEGGDTQYF
TGTGCCACCAGTGATTTCGGAGGGGAGGGGGGAGATACGCAGTATTTT
>TRBD2|many|TRBV27|TRBJ2-2
CASSGHSGGTGELFF
TGTGCCAGCAGTGGTCATAGCGGGGGGACCGGGGAGCTGTTTTTT
>-|-|TRBV27|TRBJ1-2
CASSDSGRVKGYTF
TGTGCCAGCAGCGACTCTGGCAGGGTAAAAGGCTACACCTTC
>TRBD2|once|TRBV20-1|TRBJ2-7
CSASFSGGYEQYF
TGCAGTGCTAGTTTTAGCGGGGGCTACGAGCAGTACTTC
>-|-|TRBV18|TRBJ1-2
CASSPLSSGYTF
TGTGCCAGCTCACCACTTTCAAGCGGCTACACCTTC
>TRBD2|few|TRBV18|TRBJ2-5
CASSASSGGETQYF
TGTGCCAGCTCTGCAAGTAGCGGGGGAGAGACCCAGTACTTC
>TRBD1|-|TRBV23-1|TRBJ2-2
CASSHARGLEWDTGELFF
TGCGCCAGCAGTCATGCCAGGGGGCTCGAATGGGACACCGGGGAGCTGTTTTTT
>-|-|TRBV11-2|TRBJ2-4
CASRSLAKNIQYF
TGTGCCAGCAGGAGCCTAGCCAAAAACATTCAGTACTTC
>TRBD2|-|TRBV11-2|TRBJ2-5
CASSLRLAGGTQYF
TGTGCCAGCAGCTTGAGACTAGCGGGGGGCACCCAGTACTTC
>-|once|TRBV28|TRBJ1-1
CASSSYGRAGTEAFF
TGTGCCAGCAGTTCCTACGGACGGGCAGGGACTGAAGCTTTCTTT
>TRBD2|once|TRBV29-1|TRBJ2-1
CSVGGPGLAARESYNEQFF
TGCAGCGTTGGGGGGCCGGGACTAGCGGCCCGGGAGTCCTACAATGAGCAGTTCTTC
>TRBD1|-|TRBV2|TRBJ2-7
CASDQGASLVYEQYF
TGTGCCAGCGACCAGGGGGCGAGTCTGGTGTACGAGCAGTACTTC
>TRBD1|-|TRBV11-2|TRBJ2-7
CASSWGQGPYEQYF
TGTGCCAGCAGCTGGGGACAGGGCCCCTACGAGCAGTACTTC
>-|-|TRBV18|TRBJ1-2
CASSPGQGTNYGYTF
TGTGCCAGCTCACCAGGTCAGGGGACTAACTATGGCTACACCTTC
>TRBD1|-|TRBV4-2|TRBJ1-2
CASSLRRDSLYGYTF
TGTGCCAGCAGCCTCAGACGGGACAGCCTCTATGGCTACACCTTC
>-|-|TRBV11-2|TRBJ2-3
CASSPGVTDTQYF
TGTGCCAGCAGCCCAGGGGTCACAGATACGCAGTATTTT
>TRBD2|-|TRBV2|TRBJ2-4
CASKTSGGADSTNIQYF
TGTGCCAGCAAGACTAGCGGGGGGGCCGATTCCACAAACATTCAGTACTTC
>-|-|TRBV7-9|TRBJ2-2
CASSNRVITGELFF
TGTGCCAGCAGCAACAGGGTAATAACCGGGGAGCTGTTTTTT
>TRBD2|-|TRBV10-3|TRBJ2-1
CAISESSLITSGRGEQFF
TGTGCCATCAGTGAGTCCTCCCTTATTACTAGCGGGAGAGGTGAGCAGTTCTTC
>TRBD2|-|TRBV3-1/TRBV3-2|TRBJ2-7
CASSVDTRTSEAYEQYF
TGTGCCAGCAGCGTCGACACTAGGACTAGCGAAGCCTACGAGCAGTACTTC
>TRBD1|-|TRBV5-6|TRBJ1-1
CASSFGTGQGGAFF
TGTGCCAGCAGCTTCGGGACCGGACAGGGTGGGGCTTTCTTT